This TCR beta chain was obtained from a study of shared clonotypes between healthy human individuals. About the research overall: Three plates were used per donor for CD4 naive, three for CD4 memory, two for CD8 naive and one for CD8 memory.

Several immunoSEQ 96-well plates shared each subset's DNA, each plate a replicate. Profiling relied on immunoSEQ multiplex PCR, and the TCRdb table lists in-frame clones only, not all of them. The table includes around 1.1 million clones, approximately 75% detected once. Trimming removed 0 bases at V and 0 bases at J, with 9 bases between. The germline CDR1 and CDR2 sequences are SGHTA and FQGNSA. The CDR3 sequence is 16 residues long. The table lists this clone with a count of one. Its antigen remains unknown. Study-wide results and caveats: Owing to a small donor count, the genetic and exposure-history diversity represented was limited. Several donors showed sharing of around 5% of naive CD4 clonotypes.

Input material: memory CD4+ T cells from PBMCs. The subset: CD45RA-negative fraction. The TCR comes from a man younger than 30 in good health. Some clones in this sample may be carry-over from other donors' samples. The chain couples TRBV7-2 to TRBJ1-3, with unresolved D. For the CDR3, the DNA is TGTGCCAGCAGCTTAGCCCCGGAGAGCTCTGGAAACACCATATATTTT. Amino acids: CASSLAPESSGNTIYF.